There are many counts of the clone carrying this T cell receptor (beta chain). This CDR3 spans 20 amino acids. Germline V gene data show CDR1 as PRHDT and CDR2 as FYEKMQ (reference sequence). V was clipped by 6 bases and J by 0 bases, with 24 bases between them. This entry is derived from a study of T-cell reconstitution after alpha-beta-depleted transplantation in children. Preparation of the TCRbeta library involved a method that used unique molecular identifiers. TCRdb independently ran MiXCR on the PCR reads; one entry per CDR3 protein. This sample has roughly 240,000 distinct CDR3 sequences, with roughly 8.2% found just once.

The TCR originated in a male patient between 5 and 17 years old who had a stem cell transplant for acute lymphoblastic leukemia, so the T cells may come from the graft donor. The chain couples TRBV13 to TRBJ1-6; D unresolved. The sequences come from PBMCs, mostly from graft donor cells, collected 180 days after TCRalphabeta/CD19-depleted stem cell transplant. CDR3 protein: CASSSPLTTNRSSYNSPLHF. DNA for the CDR3: TGTGCCAGCAGTTCACCTCTTACAACCAACCGGAGCTCCTATAATTCACCCCTCCACTTT.